These T cell receptor beta chains were read from a single sample in a study of vaccination and CD4 T cells after COVID-19. No antigen has been assigned to these receptors. MiXCR, run by TCRdb on the PCR reads, gives a single entry per CDR3 protein. This sample has around 19,000 distinct CDR3 sequences, with 45% to 60% found just once. Sequenced sample: CD4+ T cells from blood, cultured in vitro. All receptors come from a human donor who had recovered from COVID-19. The CDR3 runs from the conserved cysteine through the conserved F or W. Each record gives: J gene, clone size, V gene, D gene, CDR3 DNA, CDR3 protein. The D gene is left open where the match is weak. The size of a clone is reported for some rows only, either as once, few or many, or as a class for expanded clones.

TRBJ2-1 | few | TRBV30 | NA | TGTGCCTCCGCAGGGGATAATGAGCAGTTCTTC | CASAGDNEQFF
TRBJ2-5 | once | TRBV6-1 | NA | TGTGCCAGCAGAATGTGGGCGGAGACCCAGTACTTC | CASRMWAETQYF
TRBJ1-1 | few | TRBV7-3 | NA | TGTGCCAGCAGCTTTCAAAGAGACACTGAAGCTTTCTTT | CASSFQRDTEAFF
TRBJ2-6 | NA | TRBV11-1 | NA | TGTGCCAGCAGCTTAGGGCTATCGCCTGGGGCCAACGTCCTGACTTTC | CASSLGLSPGANVLTF
TRBJ2-2 | NA | TRBV11-3 | NA | TGTGCCAGCACCCACGCAGCGGTCACGAACACCGGGGAGCTGTTTTTT | CASTHAAVTNTGELFF
TRBJ2-3 | few | TRBV20-1 | NA | TGCAGTGCCTCCCCACGCGCGGATACGCAGTATTTT | CSASPRADTQYF
TRBJ2-7 | NA | TRBV27 | NA | TGTGCCAGCAGTTCCGCCTCGAACCAGCGTCACGAGCAGTACTTC | CASSSASNQRHEQYF
TRBJ2-7 | NA | TRBV6-1 | TRBD1 | TGTGCCAGCAGTGCGGCCGGGACAGGGCTCAACGAGCAGTACTTC | CASSAAGTGLNEQYF
TRBJ2-5 | NA | TRBV30 | NA | TGTGCCTGGAGTCCCCGGCACGCGGAGACCCAGTACTTC | CAWSPRHAETQYF
TRBJ2-5 | NA | TRBV10-3 | TRBD2 | TGTGCCATCAAACCGGGACTAGCGGGGCTTACCCAGTACTTC | CAIKPGLAGLTQYF
TRBJ1-1 | few | TRBV2 | NA | TGTGCCAGCAGATCACAGTTGAACACTGAAGCTTTCTTT | CASRSQLNTEAFF
TRBJ2-2 | few | TRBV20-1 | NA | TGCAGTGCCGCACTAGCTAACACCGGGGAGCTGTTTTTT | CSAALANTGELFF
TRBJ2-7 | NA | TRBV20-1 | NA | TGCAGTGCTCCCAGCCCCCCGACAGGTAGGGGGACCACCTACGAGCAGTACTTC | CSAPSPPTGRGTTYEQYF
TRBJ1-3 | NA | TRBV7-9 | NA | TGTGCCAGCAGCTTTGATCCAGGGAGCTCTGGAAACACCATATATTTT | CASSFDPGSSGNTIYF
TRBJ2-2 | NA | TRBV10-1 | NA | TGCGCCAGCAGTGAGAGTGGAGCCGGGGAGCCGTTTTTT | CASSESGAGEPFF
TRBJ2-7 | few | TRBV20-1 | NA | TGCAGTGCTGGGCCGCAGGGTTGGGGCTACGAGCAGTACTTC | CSAGPQGWGYEQYF
TRBJ1-6 | NA | TRBV19 | NA | TGTGCCAGTAGCCTTGGAGGGGGTGGTTCACCCCTCCACTTT | CASSLGGGGSPLHF
TRBJ1-2 | NA | TRBV6-1 | TRBD1 | TGTGCCAGCAGTGCCACGACAGGGGATAGGGGCTACACCTTC | CASSATTGDRGYTF
TRBJ1-5 | NA | TRBV20-1 | NA | TGCAGTGCTGTTGCGTTCGGGGCAGTCAATCAGCCCCAGCATTTT | CSAVAFGAVNQPQHF
TRBJ2-5 | once | TRBV15 | NA | TGTGCCACCAGCAATCCAAACAGGGAGCCAAAGTCCCAGTACTTC | CATSNPNREPKSQYF
TRBJ1-2 | few | TRBV19 | NA | TGTGCCAGTAAGCAGGGGCAATCTAACTATGGCTACACCTTC | CASKQGQSNYGYTF
TRBJ2-7 | few | TRBV11-2 | TRBD2 | TGTGCCAGCAGCTTAGTTAGCGGGAGCTACGAGCAGTACTTC | CASSLVSGSYEQYF
TRBJ1-2 | NA | TRBV20-1 | TRBD1 | TGCAGTGCTACAACCGGGACAGGGCGCTATGGCTACACCTTC | CSATTGTGRYGYTF
TRBJ1-2 | few | TRBV28 | TRBD1 | TGTGCCAGCAGCACCGGAGTATGGGACAGGGTGGATGGCTACACCTTC | CASSTGVWDRVDGYTF
TRBJ1-2 | few | TRBV19 | NA | TGTGCCAGTAGTATCCCCAGTTCCCCCTATGGCTACACCTTC | CASSIPSSPYGYTF
TRBJ2-5 | NA | TRBV20-1 | NA | TGCAGTCCCATGGGGCGGAACCAAGAGACCCAGTACTTC | CSPMGRNQETQYF
TRBJ1-5 | NA | TRBV19 | NA | TGTGCCAGTAGTACCCCCCCCCAGCCCCAGCATTTT | CASSTPPQPQHF
TRBJ1-2 | NA | TRBV11-2 | TRBD1 | TGTGCCAGCAGCTCGTACAGGGGCTCCTCTAACTATGGCTACACCTTC | CASSSYRGSSNYGYTF
TRBJ2-1 | NA | TRBV7-9 | TRBD2 | TGTGCCAGCAGCTCCCGGGGGGGGGGCAATGAGCAGTTCTTC | CASSSRGGGNEQFF
TRBJ2-7 | few | TRBV15 | TRBD1 | TGTGCCACCAGCTCACGGACGACAGGGCGCGAGCAGTACTTC | CATSSRTTGREQYF
TRBJ1-1 | few | TRBV6-1 | TRBD1 | TGTGCCAGCAGTGGGGACAGACTGAAAGCTTTCTTT | CASSGDRLKAFF
TRBJ2-2 | NA | TRBV12-3/TRBV12-4 | NA | TGTGCCAGCTCCCCGGGAGAGGGGAGCACCGGGGAGCTGTTTTTT | CASSPGEGSTGELFF
TRBJ1-2 | few | TRBV27 | TRBD1 | TGTGCCAGCAGTACTCAGGGGGGGGTTATTTACACCTTC | CASSTQGGVIYTF
TRBJ2-1 | NA | TRBV4-3 | TRBD2 | TGCGCCAGCAGCCAAGACTCTCCCCTAGCGGGAGTTTTCTACAATGAGCAGTTCTTC | CASSQDSPLAGVFYNEQFF
TRBJ2-5 | NA | TRBV20-1 | NA | TGCAGTGCTAGAGGACTAGGGGGTGGGGGCCAGTACTTC | CSARGLGGGGQYF
TRBJ1-1 | few | TRBV11-2 | TRBD1 | TGTGCCAGCAGCCCCCGGGACAGTGAAGCTTTCTTT | CASSPRDSEAFF
TRBJ2-3 | NA | TRBV15 | TRBD2 | TGTGCCACCAGCCCCGTAGCGGGAGTCTCAGATACGCAGTATTTT | CATSPVAGVSDTQYF
TRBJ1-2 | NA | TRBV6-2/TRBV6-3 | NA | TGTGCCAGCAGTTCGGTGAAGGGCCAAGGCGGCTACACCTTC | CASSSVKGQGGYTF
TRBJ1-5 | NA | TRBV2 | NA | TGTGCCAGCAGCGGCCAGCAGAATCAGCCCCAGCATTTT | CASSGQQNQPQHF
TRBJ1-2 | NA | TRBV4-3 | NA | TGCGCCAGCAGCCAAGATCCGGGGGTAAGCTATGGCTACACCTTC | CASSQDPGVSYGYTF
TRBJ1-5 | few | TRBV15 | NA | TGTGCCACCAGCAGAGAGGGAGTCTTTGAGAAGCCCAATCAGCCCCAGCATTTT | CATSREGVFEKPNQPQHF
TRBJ1-2 | few | TRBV24-1 | TRBD1 | TGTGCCACCAGTGAAGGCTTCGGCAGGGGGCATAACTATGGCTACACCTTC | CATSEGFGRGHNYGYTF
TRBJ2-5 | NA | TRBV15 | TRBD1 | TGTGCCACCAGCAGAGACCGGGACAGACAAGAGACCCAGTACTTC | CATSRDRDRQETQYF
TRBJ1-6 | NA | TRBV7-9 | NA | TGTGCCAGCAGTTGGGTACCAGGTGCTAATAATTCGCCCCTCCACTTT | CASSWVPGANNSPLHF
TRBJ1-1 | few | TRBV6-5 | NA | TGTGCCAGCAGTTACGACGTAAGGGAAACTGAAGCTTTCTTT | CASSYDVRETEAFF
TRBJ2-5 | NA | TRBV20-1 | NA | TGCAGTGCATCAAGGCGGCGGGTCCGGGCCAGAGAGACCCAGTACTTC | CSASRRRVRARETQYF
TRBJ2-1 | NA | TRBV7-9 | NA | TGTGCCAGCAGCCCAAGCTCCTACAATGAGCAGTTCTTC | CASSPSSYNEQFF